This is a list of T cell receptor beta chains from one sample in a study of blood T cell repertoires in COVID-19. Libraries were prepared by immunoSEQ multiplex PCR; TCRdb keeps only in-frame clonotypes and omits some of them. The sample has 98,000 or so clones; about two thirds are singletons. Sequenced sample: peripheral blood. These receptors were collected from a woman aged 40 to 50 with acute or convalescent COVID-19. Each CDR3 is given without its conserved first and last residue. The order of the fields is CDR3 length, J gene, D gene, V gene, CDR3 protein. The D gene is left open where the match is weak.

10 TRBJ1-2 NA TRBV10-3 AISDRGYGYT
11 TRBJ1-6 NA TRBV6-5 ASSPPGLAALH
13 TRBJ1-5 TRBD1 TRBV15 ATSGQGTSNQPQH
12 TRBJ1-1 NA TRBV11-2 ASSSVSGNTEAF
13 TRBJ1-1 NA TRBV11-2 ASSLDPSTNTEAF
13 TRBJ1-3 NA TRBV9 ASSVEPTGPNTIY
11 TRBJ1-2 TRBD1 TRBV7-2 ASSFGTGGGYT
14 TRBJ2-7 NA TRBV3-1/TRBV3-2 ASSQRQDARAYEQY
13 TRBJ2-2 NA TRBV10-3 AISSDSPNTGELF
11 TRBJ2-5 NA TRBV5-4 ASSPWGEETQY
14 TRBJ2-1 TRBD2 TRBV18 ASSVGAGGSYNEQF
14 TRBJ2-3 TRBD2 TRBV7-9 ASSLGGGGGQNTQY
12 TRBJ2-7 NA TRBV4-1 ASSQDQTRLEQY
12 TRBJ2-7 NA TRBV29-1 SVFTGNPPREQY
11 TRBJ2-2 TRBD2 TRBV5-1 ASSSGGAGELF
11 TRBJ1-5 NA TRBV12-3/TRBV12-4 ASSFGAGQPQH
14 TRBJ1-6 TRBD1 TRBV28 ASSPHWGTGDSPLH
13 TRBJ1-5 NA TRBV6-1 ASSEATRAHQPQH
14 TRBJ1-2 NA TRBV5-1 ASSLREAGEVFGYT
11 TRBJ1-1 TRBD1 TRBV10-3 AIRTGANTEAF
14 TRBJ1-2 NA TRBV18 ASSPPSGQAIYGYT
10 TRBJ1-2 NA TRBV2 ASGRGGYGYT
12 TRBJ2-4 NA TRBV9 ASSVEGQGNIQY
14 TRBJ1-2 TRBD1 TRBV3-1/TRBV3-2 ASSRTLQGEYGGYT
12 TRBJ1-2 NA TRBV20-1 SASRHKLETGYT
12 TRBJ1-6 TRBD1 TRBV9 ASSGGGSDSPLH
10 TRBJ1-1 NA TRBV30 AWSRGLTEAF
12 TRBJ1-2 TRBD1 TRBV6-5 ASSYDRVNYGYT
11 TRBJ2-5 NA TRBV6-6 ATKPQGLETQY
13 TRBJ1-5 TRBD1 TRBV19 ASRGQGTGNQPQH
13 TRBJ1-6 NA TRBV5-1 ASSLRGGYNSPLH
14 TRBJ2-1 TRBD2 TRBV6-1 ASSVGLAGGRNEQF
12 TRBJ2-2 NA TRBV6-4 ASSAVRGSGELF
11 TRBJ1-6 NA TRBV9 ASSARTNSPLH
12 TRBJ1-6 NA TRBV14 ASSNRDYNSPLH
9 TRBJ1-6 NA TRBV12-3/TRBV12-4 ASSFGADLH
13 TRBJ2-7 NA TRBV6-6 ASSLSGPRSYEQY
12 TRBJ2-7 NA TRBV30 AWNRAGSSYEQY
14 TRBJ2-7 NA TRBV7-8 ASSRMTGETSYEQY
12 TRBJ1-2 NA TRBV14 ASSQGPGNYGYT
14 TRBJ1-6 TRBD1 TRBV28 ASSSGQGGMRSPLH
12 TRBJ1-2 NA TRBV19 ASSRRGARYGYT
13 TRBJ1-3 NA TRBV7-9 ASRYDTGSRNTIY
9 TRBJ2-3 TRBD2 TRBV20-1 GGLAGNTQY
11 TRBJ1-1 NA TRBV2 ASSSLVGTGTF
11 TRBJ1-2 NA TRBV6-5 ATRQLINYGYT
12 TRBJ1-3 TRBD1 TRBV19 ASRSQGQGHTIY
19 TRBJ2-6 NA TRBV30 AWSADAWTKASVSGANVLT
12 TRBJ2-1 TRBD2 TRBV14 ASQAGATYNEQF
13 TRBJ2-5 NA TRBV11-2 ASSLGGISQETQY
11 TRBJ2-3 NA TRBV7-2 ASSLQGRDTQY
14 TRBJ1-1 NA TRBV6-5 ASSSDPGSMNTEAF
14 TRBJ1-4 TRBD1 TRBV2 ASSRLPGTELERMF